This TCR beta chain was identified in a study of T cell responses to AZD1222 COVID-19 vaccine. TCRdb's copy holds only in-frame clones and misses some; the assay was immunoSEQ multiplex PCR. The profile covers about 190,000 clones, with around 92% appearing a single time and over 1% taken by the ten largest. Study-level points and caveats: Researchers took repertoire samples only after the peak T cell response had come.

Germline CDR1 MNHEY, CDR2 SMNVEV (reference sequence). With 6 bases removed from V and 7 bases from J, the gap between germline ends came to 20 bases. This CDR3 has 15 residues. Concerning this clone: The antigen remains undetermined.

Sequencing used peripheral blood, obtained on day 0 of AZD1222 vaccination. The TCR was taken from an adult in good health. This rearrangement joins TRBV27 to TRBJ2-3; TRBD1 might be the D (7 bases). The CDR3 DNA is TGTGCCAGCAGGGACCAGGAGGGGGCAAAGAATACGCAGTATTTT. Translated, it gives CASRDQEGAKNTQYF.